This T cell receptor (beta chain) was sequenced for a study of early T cells in non-severe SARS-CoV-2 infection. Study background: Sequencing of unsorted whole blood was done on bulk RNA, leaving chains unpaired.

This clonotype has ten or more counts. What it binds is unknown. Unique molecular identifiers tagged individual cDNA molecules. MiXCR was run by TCRdb on the 5' RACE reads, yielding one entry per CDR3 protein. The sample shows around 100,000 distinct CDR3 sequences, around 13% of them seen only once. The CDR3 runs 12 residues. Germline-derived CDR1 and CDR2 are SGHTA and FQGNSA. Trimming removed 0 bases from V and 7 bases from J, with 5 bases in between. Findings of the study overall: VDJdb matching favored anti-spike CD8 responses, missing private and CD4 specificities.

This chain links TRBV7-2 with TRBJ2-3, with D hard to call. This sequence was found in an adult who was a healthcare worker with PCR-confirmed SARS-CoV-2 infection or an uninfected control (not recorded which). Sequencing was performed on whole blood. The CDR3 nucleotides are TGTGCCAGCAGCTTAGCCACCTATACGCAGTATTTT. Translated: CASSLATYTQYF.